This TCR beta chain appears in the sequencing data of a study of cytomegalovirus exposure and HLA in healthy donors. Broader study findings: Further analysis, carried out later, found HLA-associated TCR beta chains more clonally expanded than equally common other chains. Judged likely to be a sequencing artifact was a cluster of highly shared sequence variants. The study flagged about 150 TCR beta chains as cytomegalovirus-associated.

The V end was cut by 7 bases, the J end by 2 bases, with 30 bases between. Germline CDR1 and CDR2: GTSNPN and SVGIG (reference sequence). The CDR3 covers 18 residues. Comment on this clone: What it binds is not known.

The PCR contained 60 Vbeta and 13 Jbeta primers. Data came from immunoSEQ multiplex PCR; TCRdb stores just in-frame clones and leaves some out. The sample lists 100,000 to 150,000 clones, approximately 80% occurring once. Sampled while nominally healthy, donors likely had unrecorded immune exposures. V usage is TRBV30 and J usage is TRBJ2-7; TRBD1 might be the D (5 bases). The sample comprised PBMCs. The sequence was collected from a man in his forties or fifties in good health and CMV-seronegative. CDR3 bases: TGTGCCTATGCATCCACGGACAAAGTCCTCCTAACCCCCTACGAGCAGTACTTC. Its protein is CAYASTDKVLLTPYEQYF.